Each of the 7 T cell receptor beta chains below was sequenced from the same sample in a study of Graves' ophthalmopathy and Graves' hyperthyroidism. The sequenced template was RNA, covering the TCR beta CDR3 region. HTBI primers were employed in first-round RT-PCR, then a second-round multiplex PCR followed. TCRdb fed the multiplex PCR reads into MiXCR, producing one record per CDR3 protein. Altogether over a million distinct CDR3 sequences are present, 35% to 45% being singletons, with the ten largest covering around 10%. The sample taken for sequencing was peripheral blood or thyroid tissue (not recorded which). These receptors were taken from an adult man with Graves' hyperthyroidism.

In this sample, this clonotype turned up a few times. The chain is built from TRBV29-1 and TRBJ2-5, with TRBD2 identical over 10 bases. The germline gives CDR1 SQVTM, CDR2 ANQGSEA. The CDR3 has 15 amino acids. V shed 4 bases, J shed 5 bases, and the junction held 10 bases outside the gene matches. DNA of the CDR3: TGCAGCGTTGTTCTCAGCGGGAGGGCCGGGGAGACCCAGTACTTC. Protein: CSVVLSGRAGETQYF.

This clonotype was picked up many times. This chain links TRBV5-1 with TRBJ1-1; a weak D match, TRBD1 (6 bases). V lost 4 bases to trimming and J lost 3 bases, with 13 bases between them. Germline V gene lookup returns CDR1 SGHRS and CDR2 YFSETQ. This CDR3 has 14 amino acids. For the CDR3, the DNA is TGCGCCAGCAGCGGACACAGGGACGACACTGAAGCTTTCTTT. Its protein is CASSGHRDDTEAFF. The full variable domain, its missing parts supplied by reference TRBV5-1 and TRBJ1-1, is KAGVTQTPRYLIKTRGQQVTLSCSPISGHRSVSWYQQTPGQGLQFLFEYFSETQRNKGNFPGRFSGRQFSNSRSEMNVSTLELGDSALYLCASSGHRDDTEAFFGQGTRLTVV.

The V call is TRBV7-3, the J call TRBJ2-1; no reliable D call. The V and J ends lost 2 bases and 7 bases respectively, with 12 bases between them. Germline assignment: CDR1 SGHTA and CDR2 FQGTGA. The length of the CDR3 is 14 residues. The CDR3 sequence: CASSLVAQWNEQFF. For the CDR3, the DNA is TGTGCCAGCAGCTTAGTAGCTCAGTGGAATGAGCAGTTCTTC.

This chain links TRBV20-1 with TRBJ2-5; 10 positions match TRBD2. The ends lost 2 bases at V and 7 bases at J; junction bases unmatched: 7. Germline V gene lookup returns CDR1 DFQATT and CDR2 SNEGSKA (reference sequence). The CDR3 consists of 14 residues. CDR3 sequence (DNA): TGCAGTGCTAGACTAGCGGGAGAGAAAGGGACCCAGTACTTC. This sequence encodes CSARLAGEKGTQYF.

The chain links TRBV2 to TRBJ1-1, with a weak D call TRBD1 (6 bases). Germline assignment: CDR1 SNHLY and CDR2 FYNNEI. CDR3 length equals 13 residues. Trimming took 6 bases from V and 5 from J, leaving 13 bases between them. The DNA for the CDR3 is TGTGCCAGCAGACAGGGAGAGAGGACTGAAGCTTTCTTT. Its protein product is CASRQGERTEAFF.

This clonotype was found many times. The CDR3 region is CASSLEGQVNTEAFF. CDR3 nucleotides: TGTGCCAGCAGCTTAGAGGGACAGGTGAACACTGAAGCTTTCTTT. The chain carries TRBV11-2 and TRBJ1-1; 8 bases fit TRBD1. With 0 bases clipped from V and 0 bases from J, the junction kept 0 bases outside the gene matches. The CDR3 sequence is 15 residues long. Germline CDR1 reads SGHAT; CDR2 reads FQNNGV.

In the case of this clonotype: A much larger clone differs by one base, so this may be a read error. The CDR3 coding sequence is TGTGCCAGCAGCGAAAGGTCAGGGGCTAATGAAAAACTGTTTTTT. Amino acid sequence: CASSERSGANEKLFF. The V call is TRBV2, the J call TRBJ1-4, with D possibly matching TRBD1 (6 bases). V lost 6 bases, J lost 3 bases, and 14 bases lay in between. CDR3 size: 15 residues. CDR1 SNHLY and CDR2 FYNNEI come from the germline V gene.